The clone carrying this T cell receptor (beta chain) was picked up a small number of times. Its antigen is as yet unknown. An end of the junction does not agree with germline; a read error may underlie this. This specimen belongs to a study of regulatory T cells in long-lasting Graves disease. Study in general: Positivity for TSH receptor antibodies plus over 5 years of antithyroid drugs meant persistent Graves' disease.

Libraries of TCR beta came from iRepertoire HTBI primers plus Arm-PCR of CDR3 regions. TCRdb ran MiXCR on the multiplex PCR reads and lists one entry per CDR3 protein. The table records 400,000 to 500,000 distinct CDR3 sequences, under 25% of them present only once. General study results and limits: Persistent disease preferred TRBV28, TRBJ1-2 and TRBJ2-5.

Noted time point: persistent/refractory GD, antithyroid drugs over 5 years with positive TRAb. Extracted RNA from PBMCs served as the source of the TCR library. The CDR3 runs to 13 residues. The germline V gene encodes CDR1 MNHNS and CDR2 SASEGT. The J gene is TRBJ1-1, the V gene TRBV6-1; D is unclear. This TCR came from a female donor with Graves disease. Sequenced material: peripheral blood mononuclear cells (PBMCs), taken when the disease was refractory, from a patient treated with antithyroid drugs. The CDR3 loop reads CASTQTENTGAFF. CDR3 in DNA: TGTGCCAGCACCCAAACAGAGAACACTGGAGCTTTCTTT.